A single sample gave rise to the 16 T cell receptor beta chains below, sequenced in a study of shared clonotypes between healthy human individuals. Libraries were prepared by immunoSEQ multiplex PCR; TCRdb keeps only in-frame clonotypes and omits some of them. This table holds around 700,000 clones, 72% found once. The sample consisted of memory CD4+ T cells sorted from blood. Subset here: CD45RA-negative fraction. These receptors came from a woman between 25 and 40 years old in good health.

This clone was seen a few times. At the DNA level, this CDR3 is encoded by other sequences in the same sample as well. The CDR3 DNA sequence: TGCGCCAGCAGCCAAGGGCCTGGGGGTGAGGAGACCCAGTACTTC. This translates into CASSQGPGGEETQYF. This chain connects TRBV4-1 to TRBJ2-5; either TRBD1 or TRBD2 may supply D (5 bases each). Germline V CDR1 and CDR2: MGHRA, YSYEKL. V was shortened by 1 base and J by 5 bases, with 14 bases between the two germline ends. This CDR3 is 15 amino acids long.

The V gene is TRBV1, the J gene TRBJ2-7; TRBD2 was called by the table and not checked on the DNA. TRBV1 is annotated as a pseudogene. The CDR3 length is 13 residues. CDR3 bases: TGCACCAGCTGGCTGGCTACTACCTACGAGCAGTACTTC. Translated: CTSWLATTYEQYF.

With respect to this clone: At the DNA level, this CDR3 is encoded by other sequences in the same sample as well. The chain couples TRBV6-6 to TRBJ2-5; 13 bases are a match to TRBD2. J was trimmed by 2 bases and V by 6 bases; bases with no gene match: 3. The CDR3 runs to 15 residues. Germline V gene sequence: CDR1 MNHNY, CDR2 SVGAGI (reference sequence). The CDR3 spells CASRKGLAGQETQYF. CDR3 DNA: TGTGCCAGCAGAAAGGGACTAGCGGGACAAGAGACCCAGTACTTC.

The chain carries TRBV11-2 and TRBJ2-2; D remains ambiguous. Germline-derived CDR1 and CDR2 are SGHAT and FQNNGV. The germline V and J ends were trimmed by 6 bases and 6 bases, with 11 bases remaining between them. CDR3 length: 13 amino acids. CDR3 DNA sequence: TGTGCCAGCAGGTCGGCTGGCGCCGGGGAGCTGTTTTTT. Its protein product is CASRSAGAGELFF.

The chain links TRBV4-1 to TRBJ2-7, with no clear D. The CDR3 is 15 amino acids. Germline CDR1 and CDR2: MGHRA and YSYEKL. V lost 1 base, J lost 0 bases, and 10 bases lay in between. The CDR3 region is CASSQGPSVSYEQYF. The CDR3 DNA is TGCGCCAGCAGCCAAGGCCCCTCGGTCTCCTACGAGCAGTACTTC.

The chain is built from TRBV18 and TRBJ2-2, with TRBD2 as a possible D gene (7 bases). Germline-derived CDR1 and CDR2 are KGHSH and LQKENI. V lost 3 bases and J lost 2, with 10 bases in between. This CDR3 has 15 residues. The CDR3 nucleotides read TGTGCCAGCTCACCGGGGGGGCGCAACACCGGGGAGCTGTTTTTT. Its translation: CASSPGGRNTGELFF. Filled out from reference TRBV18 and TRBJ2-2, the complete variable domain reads NAGVMQNPRHLVRRRGQEARLRCSPMKGHSHVYWYRQLPEEGLKFMVYLQKENIIDESGMPKERFSAEFPKEGPSILRIQQVVRGDSAAYFCASSPGGRNTGELFFGEGSRLTVL.

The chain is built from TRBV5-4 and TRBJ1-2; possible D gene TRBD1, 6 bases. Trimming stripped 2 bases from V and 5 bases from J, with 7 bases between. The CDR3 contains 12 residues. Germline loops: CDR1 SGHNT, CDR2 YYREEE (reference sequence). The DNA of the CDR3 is TGTGCCAGCAGCTTCACAGGGTATGGCTACACCTTC. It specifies CASSFTGYGYTF.

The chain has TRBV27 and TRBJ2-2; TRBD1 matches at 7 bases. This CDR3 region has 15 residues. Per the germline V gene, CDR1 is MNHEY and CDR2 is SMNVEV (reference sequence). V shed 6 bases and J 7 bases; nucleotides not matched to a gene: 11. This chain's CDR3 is CASRPHKQGNGELFF. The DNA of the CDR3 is TGTGCCAGCAGACCCCATAAACAGGGGAACGGGGAGCTGTTTTTT.

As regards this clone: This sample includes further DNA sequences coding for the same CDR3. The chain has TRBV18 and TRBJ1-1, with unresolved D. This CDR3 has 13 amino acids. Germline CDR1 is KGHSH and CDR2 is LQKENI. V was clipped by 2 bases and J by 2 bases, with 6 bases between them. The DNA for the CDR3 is TGTGCCAGCTCACCAAACGCAAACACTGAAGCTTTCTTT. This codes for CASSPNANTEAFF.

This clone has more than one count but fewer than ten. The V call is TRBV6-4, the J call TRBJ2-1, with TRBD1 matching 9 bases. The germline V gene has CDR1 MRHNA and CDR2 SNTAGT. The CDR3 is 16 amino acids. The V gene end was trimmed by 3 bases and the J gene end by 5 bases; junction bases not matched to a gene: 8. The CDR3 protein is CASSDWPGTGNNEQFF. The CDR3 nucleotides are TGTGCCAGCAGTGATTGGCCCGGGACAGGGAACAATGAGCAGTTCTTC.

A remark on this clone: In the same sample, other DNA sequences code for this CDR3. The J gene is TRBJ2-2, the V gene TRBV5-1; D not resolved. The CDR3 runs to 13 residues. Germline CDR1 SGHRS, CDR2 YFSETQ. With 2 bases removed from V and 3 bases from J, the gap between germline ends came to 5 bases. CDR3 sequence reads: CASSLRDTGELFF. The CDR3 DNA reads TGCGCCAGCAGCTTAAGAGACACCGGGGAGCTGTTTTTT.

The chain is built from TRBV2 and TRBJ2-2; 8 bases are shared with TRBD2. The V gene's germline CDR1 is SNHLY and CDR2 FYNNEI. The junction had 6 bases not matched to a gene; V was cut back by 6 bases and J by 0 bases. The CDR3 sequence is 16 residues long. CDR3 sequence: CASRKLAAPNTGELFF. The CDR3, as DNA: TGTGCCAGCAGGAAACTAGCGGCACCGAACACCGGGGAGCTGTTTTTT.

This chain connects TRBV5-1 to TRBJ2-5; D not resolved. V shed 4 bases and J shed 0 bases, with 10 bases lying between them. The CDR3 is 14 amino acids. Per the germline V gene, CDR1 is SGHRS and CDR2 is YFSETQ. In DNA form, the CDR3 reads TGCGCCAGCAGCCTGGACGGCAACCAAGAGACCCAGTACTTC. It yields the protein CASSLDGNQETQYF.

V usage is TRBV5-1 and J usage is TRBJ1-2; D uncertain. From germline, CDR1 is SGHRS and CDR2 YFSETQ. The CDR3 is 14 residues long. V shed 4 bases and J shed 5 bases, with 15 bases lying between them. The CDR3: CASSLGTDIYGYTF. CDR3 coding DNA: TGCGCCAGCAGCCTGGGTACGGATATTTATGGCTACACCTTC.

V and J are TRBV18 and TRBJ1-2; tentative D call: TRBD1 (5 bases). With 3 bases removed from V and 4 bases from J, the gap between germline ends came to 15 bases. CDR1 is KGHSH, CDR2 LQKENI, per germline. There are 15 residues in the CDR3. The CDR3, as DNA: TGTGCCAGCTCACCCCTAGGGGAAGTGAGCTATGGCTACACCTTC. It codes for CASSPLGEVSYGYTF.

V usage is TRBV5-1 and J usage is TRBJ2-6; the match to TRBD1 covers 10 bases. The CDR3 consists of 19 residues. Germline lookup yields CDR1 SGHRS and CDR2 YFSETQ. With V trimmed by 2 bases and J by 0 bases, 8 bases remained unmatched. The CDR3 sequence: CASSLTPGTGASGANVLTF. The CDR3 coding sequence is TGCGCCAGCAGCTTAACGCCCGGGACAGGGGCCTCTGGGGCCAACGTCCTGACTTTC.